The rows below give T cell receptor beta chains drawn from one sample of a study of blood T cells in healthy people across ages. TCRdb used MiXCR to reprocess the 5' RACE reads, holding one entry per CDR3 protein. The profile shows 1.5 million to 2 million distinct CDR3 sequences, roughly two fifths of them singletons. The material sequenced was blood. These receptors all come from a human donor in good health. CDR3s include the opening cysteine and the closing phenylalanine or tryptophan. The order of the fields is J gene, V gene, CDR3 protein.

j_gene: TRBJ2-1
v_gene: TRBV10-3
CDR3aa: CAISGGDREIMAEQFF

j_gene: TRBJ2-5
v_gene: TRBV30
CDR3aa: CAGEAELQRETQYF

j_gene: TRBJ2-5
v_gene: TRBV7-2
CDR3aa: CASSSSGTSGAWTQYF

j_gene: TRBJ2-1
v_gene: TRBV4-1
CDR3aa: CASSQGVAEQFF

j_gene: TRBJ1-2
v_gene: TRBV29-1
CDR3aa: CSVDNTGQGLYGYTF

j_gene: TRBJ1-4
v_gene: TRBV5-6
CDR3aa: CASSFRDSPLSWTNEKLFF

j_gene: TRBJ2-7
v_gene: TRBV29-1
CDR3aa: CSVALRFGAYEQYF

j_gene: TRBJ2-1
v_gene: TRBV12-3/TRBV12-4
CDR3aa: CASSPHEGDKFF

j_gene: TRBJ2-7
v_gene: TRBV7-2
CDR3aa: CASSLIYEQYF

j_gene: TRBJ1-5
v_gene: TRBV7-2
CDR3aa: CASSLAIGAQHF

j_gene: TRBJ2-5
v_gene: TRBV7-2
CDR3aa: CASSLTEVGTQYF

j_gene: TRBJ1-2
v_gene: TRBV7-9
CDR3aa: CASSNRGLCYGYTF

j_gene: TRBJ2-1
v_gene: TRBV21-1
CDR3aa: CASSKDGPGGNNEQFF

j_gene: TRBJ2-7
v_gene: TRBV28
CDR3aa: CASSGRLGGSMIPIQYF

j_gene: TRBJ2-7
v_gene: TRBV7-8
CDR3aa: CASSLLPGQGNHEQYF

j_gene: TRBJ1-1
v_gene: TRBV29-1
CDR3aa: CSSRRLTYTEAFF

j_gene: TRBJ1-2
v_gene: TRBV27
CDR3aa: CASAPGSPYYGYTF

j_gene: TRBJ1-2
v_gene: TRBV5-1
CDR3aa: CASSWVGDTNYGYTF